The next 15 T cell receptor beta chains were all read from a single sample in a study of shared T cell receptors in the human thymus (TCRdb year 2021). Libraries came from the immunoSEQ multiplex PCR assay. TCRdb holds this immuneACCESS table with in-frame rearrangements only. Some clones are missing; in checked studies, unresolved V genes explain under half, and the rest has no known cause. The sample table lists 720,000 or so clones, approximately 83% of them with a count of one. Jointly, the top ten make up about 0.011% of the sample. The same data also contributed to another study, on human thymus T cells.

Sequencing input: thymocytes. These receptors all stem from a girl less than two years old with a congenital heart defect. Donor details come from another sample of the same person, matched by shared clones.

The gene calls are TRBV19 and TRBJ1-2; 9 positions match TRBD1. The CDR3 spans 15 residues. CDR1 and CDR2 from the germline V gene are LNHDA and SQIVND (reference sequence). The J segment lost 3 bases and the V segment lost 7 bases, leaving 9 bases of the junction unmatched. The CDR3 sequence: CASIGGWDRDYGYTF. For the CDR3, the DNA is TGTGCCAGTATCGGGGGTTGGGACAGGGACTATGGCTACACCTTC.

The chain has TRBV7-8 and TRBJ2-3; 8 bases match TRBD2. In germline, CDR1 is SGHVS, CDR2 FQNEAQ. This CDR3 region has 19 residues. J lost 0 bases, V lost 0 bases, and 11 bases had no gene match. The CDR3 nucleotides read TGTGCCAGCAGCTTAGCCCCCGGGACTAGAAAGACTAGCACAGATACGCAGTATTTT. Its protein is CASSLAPGTRKTSTDTQYF.

The CDR3 region has the DNA TGTGCCAGCCGAACTAGCGGGGAGGCCTACGAGCAGTACTTC. Its protein is CASRTSGEAYEQYF. V gene TRBV5-6 combines with J gene TRBJ2-7, with TRBD2 identical over 10 bases. J lost 2 bases, V lost 7 bases, and 6 bases had no gene match. Germline V lookup: CDR1 SGHDT, CDR2 YYEEEE. The CDR3 sequence is 14 residues long.

The V and J genes are TRBV5-1 and TRBJ1-2; 7 bases agree with TRBD1. Germline CDR1 SGHRS, CDR2 YFSETQ. The CDR3 has 14 residues. J gave up 5 bases and V 0 bases, and 4 bases lay outside the gene matches. For the CDR3, the DNA is TGCGCCAGCAGCTTGGACAGGGGCTTTTATGGCTACACCTTC. Translating it yields CASSLDRGFYGYTF.

V and J are TRBV9 and TRBJ2-3; D is undetermined. This CDR3 contains 17 residues. Between the trimmed V and J ends, which lost 0 bases and 2 bases, there was a span of 16 bases. Germline values: CDR1 SGDLS, CDR2 YYNGEE. The CDR3 bases are TGTGCCAGCAGCGTAGCTGCCCCAGGCCATCCCACAGATACGCAGTATTTT. It encodes CASSVAAPGHPTDTQYF.

This chain links TRBV5-4 with TRBJ2-5; 10 nucleotides line up with TRBD2. The CDR3 spans 15 residues. After removal of 4 bases from V and 1 base from J, the junction contained 4 bases not matched to a gene. Per germline, CDR1 SGHNT and CDR2 YYREEE (reference sequence). As DNA, the CDR3 is TGTGCCAGCAGCCCACTAGCGGGGACCCAAGAGACCCAGTACTTC. Amino acid sequence: CASSPLAGTQETQYF.

The chain is built from TRBV7-2 and TRBJ2-1, with a weak D call TRBD2 (6 bases). The V gene lost 4 bases and the J gene lost 2 bases, with 12 bases spanning the gap. The CDR3 runs to 15 residues. CDR1 is SGHTA, CDR2 FQGNSA, per germline. In nucleotides, the CDR3 is TGTGCCAGCAGCTCGGGGGAGGTGACCTACAATGAGCAGTTCTTC. Translated, it gives CASSSGEVTYNEQFF.

This clone was seen only once. The chain uses TRBV12-5 and TRBJ2-1, with TRBD2 matching over 8 bases. Germline V gene lookup returns CDR1 LGHNT and CDR2 FRNRAP. The V and J ends lost 3 bases and 5 bases, in that order; junction bases with no gene match: 6. The CDR3 is 15 residues long. The CDR3 DNA reads as TGTGCTAGTGGTTTTGGCTTAGCGGGAAACAATGAGCAGTTCTTC. This translates into CASGFGLAGNNEQFF.

This rearrangement joins TRBV4-1 to TRBJ2-3; tentative D call: TRBD1 (5 bases). The V gene lost 0 bases and the J gene lost 6 bases, with 16 bases spanning the gap. Per the germline V gene, CDR1 is MGHRA and CDR2 is YSYEKL. CDR3 size: 16 residues. The CDR3 DNA reads TGCGCCAGCAGCCAAGATCTCCAAATAGGGGTCGATACGCAGTATTTT. Its protein product is CASSQDLQIGVDTQYF.

The V and J genes are TRBV19 and TRBJ2-1, with 8 positions matching TRBD1. Trimming removed 4 bases from V and 5 bases from J; junction bases left unmatched: 4. The CDR3 consists of 14 residues. CDR1 is LNHDA, CDR2 SQIVND, per germline (reference sequence). The CDR3 region is CASSTGGSDNEQFF. CDR3 nucleotide sequence: TGTGCCAGTAGTACAGGGGGCTCGGACAATGAGCAGTTCTTC.

The chain is built from TRBV6-5 and TRBJ2-7; no firm D call. The germline CDR1 and CDR2 sequences are MNHEY and SVGAGI. CDR3 length: 14 amino acids. The ends were cut back, 2 bases at V and 3 bases at J, with 11 bases in the middle. CDR3 coding DNA: TGTGCCAGCAGTTACGCGGCAGCCTACTACGAGCAGTACTTC. Its translation: CASSYAAAYYEQYF.

CDR3 in DNA: TGTGCCAGCAGTGAGACTCACACTACCTACGAGCAGTACTTC. This translates into CASSETHTTYEQYF. The chain couples TRBV2 to TRBJ2-7; D gene unclear. Germline V CDR1 and CDR2: SNHLY, FYNNEI. This CDR3 comprises 14 residues. The germline V and J ends were trimmed by 3 bases and 2 bases, with 11 bases remaining between them.

The chain couples TRBV5-1 to TRBJ2-7; 9 positions agree with TRBD1. Germline V gene data show CDR1 as SGHRS and CDR2 as YFSETQ. With V trimmed by 2 bases and J by 5 bases, 5 bases remained unmatched. The CDR3 length is 14 residues. The CDR3: CASSFPDRGNEQYF. Here the CDR3 DNA reads TGCGCCAGCAGCTTTCCGGACAGGGGAAACGAGCAGTACTTC.

This clone was picked up a small number of times. The gene calls are TRBV6-1 and TRBJ2-5; D is perhaps TRBD2 (5 bases). The CDR3 loop spans 15 amino acids. V lost 7 bases, J lost 5 bases, and 20 bases lay in between. Germline CDR1 MNHNS, CDR2 SASEGT. CDR3 region: CASTPTAGIAETQYF. In DNA form, the CDR3 reads TGTGCCAGCACCCCGACGGCGGGCATTGCGGAGACCCAGTACTTC.

This chain joins TRBV2 and TRBJ1-5; D unresolved. The CDR3 consists of 12 residues. Germline-derived CDR1 and CDR2 are SNHLY and FYNNEI. The V end lost 7 bases, the J end lost 2 bases, and 6 bases lay between the germline ends. The CDR3 protein is CASKRGNQPQHF. In DNA form, the CDR3 reads TGTGCCAGCAAACGGGGCAATCAGCCCCAGCATTTT.